This T cell receptor beta chain comes out of a study of cytomegalovirus exposure and HLA in healthy donors. With 60 Vbeta and 13 Jbeta primers, the PCR was carried out. Under the authors' procedure: Roughly 80 million unique TCR beta chains, 9 million to 11 million shared, were counted in a later analysis. Assay used: immunoSEQ multiplex PCR; TCRdb lists only in-frame clones, some missing. Clone size and the V and J calls come from that table; the DNA yielded D and trimming. The sample consists of 100,000 to 150,000 clones, over 70% of them appearing once. CDR3 length: 14 amino acids. J was trimmed by 5 bases and V by 1 base; bases with no gene match: 4. CDR1 SGHAT and CDR2 FQNNGV come from the germline V gene.

The chain employs TRBV11-2 and TRBJ1-1; 7 nucleotides line up with TRBD1. The clonotype comes from a woman aged 50 to 65 in good health and CMV-seronegative. Material for sequencing was PBMCs. CDR3 amino acids: CASSLAGGNTEAFF. The CDR3 bases are TGTGCCAGCAGCTTAGCAGGGGGAAATACTGAAGCTTTCTTT.